The next 3 T cell receptor beta chains were all read from a single sample in a study of shared clonotypes between healthy human individuals. Assay used: immunoSEQ multiplex PCR; TCRdb lists only in-frame clones, some missing. This sample has 1.5 million to 1.9 million clones, with around 98% found just once. Input material: naive CD4+ T cells sorted from blood. The subset: CD45RA+ positively selected. Receptors were obtained from a man under 40 in good health.

The chain employs TRBV19 and TRBJ1-5, with D possibly being TRBD1 (5 bases). The CDR3 has 14 amino acids. The V gene lost 4 bases and the J gene lost 11 bases, with 18 bases spanning the gap. Germline CDR1 LNHDA, CDR2 SQIVND (reference sequence). CDR3 region: CASSNRGDLMAQHF. The DNA of the CDR3 is TGTGCCAGTAGTAACCGAGGGGATTTGATGGCCCAGCATTTT.

This chain links TRBV7-2 with TRBJ1-4; 7 bases map to TRBD1. Germline V CDR1 and CDR2: SGHTA, FQGNSA. The CDR3 runs to 15 residues. V gave up 2 bases and J gave up 6 bases; unmatched junction bases: 6. CDR3 sequence reads: CASSLSPGGHEKLFF. CDR3 in DNA: TGTGCCAGCAGCTTATCACCAGGGGGACATGAAAAACTGTTTTTT. The full variable domain, rest sourced from reference TRBV7-2 and TRBJ1-4, is GAGVSQSPSNKVTEKGKDVELRCDPISGHTALYWYRQSLGQGLEFLIYFQGNSAPDKSGLPSDRFSAERTGGSVSTLTIQRTQQEDSAVYLCASSLSPGGHEKLFFGSGTQLSVL.

The chain couples TRBV9 to TRBJ2-1, with a tentative D call TRBD2 (6 bases). The germline V and J ends were trimmed by 0 bases and 6 bases, with 10 bases remaining between them. Per the germline V gene, CDR1 is SGDLS and CDR2 is YYNGEE. The CDR3 is 14 residues long. CDR3 nucleotide sequence: TGTGCCAGCAGCGTAGGGGGGGACCTCAATGAGCAGTTCTTC. Translated: CASSVGGDLNEQFF.